Each of the 30 T cell receptor beta chains below was sequenced from the same sample in a study of glioma-infiltrating T cells after dendritic cell vaccination. Profiling relied on immunoSEQ multiplex PCR, and the TCRdb table lists in-frame clones only, not all of them. This sample has 60,000 or so clones, with around nine tenths found just once. Sample time point: after dendritic cell vaccination, including at tumor progression/relapse. Source: blood, taken after dendritic cell vaccination. These receptors originate from a human donor with glioblastoma.

This clone appeared a few times. The chain joins TRBV5-6 to TRBJ1-2; 8 bases align to TRBD1. CDR3 size: 15 residues. The ends lost 4 bases at V and 4 bases at J; junction bases unmatched: 9. Germline-derived CDR1 and CDR2 are SGHDT and YYEEEE. The CDR3 DNA sequence: TGTGCCAGCAGCCTCCAGGACAGGGCGGGCTATGGCTACACCTTC. Translating gives CASSLQDRAGYGYTF.

The V and J genes are TRBV5-5 and TRBJ2-5, with a weak D call TRBD2 (6 bases). CDR1 and CDR2 (germline): SGHKS, YYEKEE (reference sequence). This CDR3 has 13 residues. V was pared by 3 bases and J by 5 bases, with 11 bases between. The CDR3 loop reads CASSYGTEETQYF. The CDR3 coding sequence is TGTGCCAGCAGCTACGGGACTGAGGAGACCCAGTACTTC.

Remarks on this clone: Other DNA sequences in this specimen translate into the identical CDR3. The V gene is TRBV2, the J gene TRBJ1-6; a weak D match, TRBD1 (5 bases). This CDR3 spans 15 amino acids. V was shortened by 3 bases and J by 3 bases, with 9 bases between the two germline ends. CDR1 is SNHLY and CDR2 is FYNNEI in the germline V gene. The CDR3 coding sequence is TGTGCCAGCAGTGAGACAGTTCTCTATAATTCACCCCTCCACTTT. Amino acid sequence: CASSETVLYNSPLHF.

This clone was counted once. The chain couples TRBV19 to TRBJ1-1; TRBD1 is a possible D gene (5 bases). The CDR3 is made up of 14 amino acids. Looked up from germline, CDR1 is LNHDA and CDR2 is SQIVND (reference sequence). The germline V and J ends were trimmed by 5 bases and 3 bases, with 13 bases remaining between them. The CDR3 region is CASSSGVEYTEAFF. The CDR3 region has the DNA TGTGCCAGTAGTTCGGGGGTAGAGTACACTGAAGCTTTCTTT.

The J gene is TRBJ1-1, the V gene TRBV7-2; 8 nucleotides match TRBD1. CDR3 length equals 15 residues. The germline V gene has CDR1 SGHTA and CDR2 FQGNSA. V was pared by 0 bases and J by 4 bases, with 4 bases of the junction left unmatched. CDR3 in amino acids: CASSLARQGSTEAFF. DNA for the CDR3: TGTGCCAGCAGCTTAGCTAGACAGGGGAGCACTGAAGCTTTCTTT.

The CDR3 nucleotides read TGTGCCAGCAGCCACCCGGGACAGAACTATGGCTACACCTTC. This gives the protein CASSHPGQNYGYTF. The chain has TRBV4-2 and TRBJ1-2; TRBD1 matches at 7 bases. Germline assignment: CDR1 LGHNA and CDR2 YNFKEQ. J lost 2 bases, V lost 3 bases, and 3 bases had no gene match. The CDR3 has 14 residues.

V gene TRBV2 combines with J gene TRBJ1-5, with D possibly TRBD1 on 5 matching bases. Germline loops: CDR1 SNHLY, CDR2 FYNNEI. CDR3 length equals 16 residues. Trimming removed 4 bases at V and 6 bases at J, with 19 bases between. The chain's CDR3 is CASSASGREGSQPQHF. CDR3 DNA: TGTGCCAGCAGTGCCTCGGGACGGGAGGGTTCTCAGCCCCAGCATTTT.

The V gene is TRBV27, the J gene TRBJ2-4; TRBD2 aligns across 7 bases. Germline CDR1 MNHEY, CDR2 SMNVEV (reference sequence). V gave up 5 bases and J gave up 0 bases; unmatched junction bases: 16. The CDR3 has 19 residues. The CDR3 protein is CASSQTRPLAAQAKNIQYF. The DNA for the CDR3 is TGTGCCAGCAGTCAAACAAGGCCTCTAGCGGCTCAAGCCAAAAACATTCAGTACTTC.

This clone was seen a single time. The chain recombines TRBV11-2 with TRBJ2-7, with 7 positions matching TRBD1. CDR3 length equals 12 residues. V was clipped by 5 bases and J by 4 bases; unmatched bases: 2. The germline gives CDR1 SGHAT, CDR2 FQNNGV. The DNA for the CDR3 is TGTGCCAGCAGCCGACAGGGATACGAGCAGTACTTC. This sequence encodes CASSRQGYEQYF.

This chain links TRBV30 with TRBJ2-5, with a weak D call TRBD1 (6 bases). The tail of the sequence fits TRBJ2-7 better, so the J call may be wrong. Germline-derived CDR1 and CDR2 are GTSNPN and SVGIG (reference sequence). The CDR3 has 12 residues. The CDR3 region is CAWAGETYEQYF. CDR3 in DNA: TGTGCCTGGGCAGGGGAGACCTACGAGCAGTACTTC.

The chain uses TRBV10-3 and TRBJ2-3; 9 nucleotides align to TRBD2. Germline V gene sequence: CDR1 ENHRY, CDR2 SYGVKD. V shed 6 bases and J 4 bases; nucleotides not matched to a gene: 2. The CDR3 contains 13 residues. The CDR3 region is CAIRAGGPDTQYF. The CDR3 nucleotides are TGTGCCATCAGGGCGGGAGGGCCAGATACGCAGTATTTT.

The chain has TRBV29-1 and TRBJ2-5, with 10 bases that match TRBD1. V gave up 6 bases and J gave up 1 base; unmatched junction bases: 5. The CDR3 contains 14 residues. CDR1 and CDR2 (germline): SQVTM, ANQGSEA. The CDR3 DNA follows: TGCAGCGTGGGGACAGGGGCCCGCCAAGAGACCCAGTACTTC. It encodes CSVGTGARQETQYF.

The gene calls are TRBV7-9 and TRBJ1-2; 10 bases are shared with TRBD1. The V and J ends lost 7 bases and 3 bases, in that order; junction bases with no gene match: 8. This CDR3 spans 15 amino acids. Germline CDR1 SEHNR, CDR2 FQNEAQ (reference sequence). The chain's CDR3 is CASTPPGTGDYGYTF. The CDR3 bases are TGTGCCAGCACCCCACCCGGGACAGGGGACTATGGCTACACCTTC.

This sequence joins TRBV29-1 and TRBJ2-7; 10 bases are shared with TRBD1. Trimming at V came to 7 bases and at J to 4 bases, leaving 7 bases not matched to a gene. The CDR3 is made up of 13 amino acids. The germline CDR1 and CDR2 sequences are SQVTM and ANQGSEA. Here the CDR3 DNA reads TGCAGCGCCCGACAGGGGGCGGGGTACGAGCAGTACTTC. The encoded protein is CSARQGAGYEQYF.

The chain carries TRBV18 and TRBJ1-6; 7 bases line up with TRBD1. Germline values: CDR1 KGHSH, CDR2 LQKENI. The length of the CDR3 is 15 residues. Losses at the gene ends were 3 bases for V and 3 bases for J; bases not matched to a gene: 2. The CDR3 bases are TGTGCCAGCTCACCCGGACAGGACTATAATTCACCCCTCCACTTT. Its translation is CASSPGQDYNSPLHF.

This clone was found once. The CDR3 bases are TGTGCCAGCAGTCCCACTAGCGGTACGCAGTATTTT. Encoded protein: CASSPTSGTQYF. The chain has TRBV27 and TRBJ2-3; 8 bases fit TRBD2. Trimming at V came to 5 bases and at J to 8 bases, leaving 3 bases not matched to a gene. This CDR3 is built from 12 residues. CDR1 and CDR2 from the germline V gene are MNHEY and SMNVEV (reference sequence).

The rearrangement links TRBV9 to TRBJ1-2; TRBD1 matches 8 bases. The V gene's germline CDR1 is SGDLS and CDR2 YYNGEE. The junction had 13 bases not matched to a gene; V was cut back by 4 bases and J by 8 bases. This CDR3 is built from 15 residues. CDR3 in amino acids: CASSPSGQGSGGYTF. The CDR3 DNA sequence: TGTGCCAGCAGCCCTTCCGGACAGGGCTCGGGAGGCTACACCTTC.

The chain recombines TRBV7-2 with TRBJ1-2; the match to TRBD1 covers 7 bases. V was clipped by 5 bases and J by 1 base; unmatched bases: 7. The V gene's germline CDR1 is SGHTA and CDR2 FQGNSA. The CDR3 is 15 amino acids. The CDR3 bases are TGTGCCAGCAGCCTACAGACAGGGATTAACTATGGCTACACCTTC. It specifies CASSLQTGINYGYTF.

V gene TRBV19 combines with J gene TRBJ1-5, with TRBD1 matching 7 bases. The CDR3 covers 16 residues. V lost 2 bases to trimming and J lost 2 bases; unmatched junction nucleotides: 6. Germline CDR1 LNHDA, CDR2 SQIVND (reference sequence). The CDR3 loop reads CASSIQRDSGNQPQHF. The CDR3 region has the DNA TGTGCCAGTAGTATACAAAGGGACAGCGGCAATCAGCCCCAGCATTTT.

This rearrangement joins TRBV7-8 to TRBJ2-4; 11 bases match TRBD2. The CDR3 consists of 15 residues. J gave up 9 bases and V 5 bases, and 9 bases lay outside the gene matches. CDR1 and CDR2 from the germline V gene are SGHVS and FQNEAQ. The CDR3 DNA follows: TGTGCCAGCAGCCCTCCCCGACTAGCGGGGTTCATTCAGTACTTC. This codes for CASSPPRLAGFIQYF.

The chain joins TRBV6-4 to TRBJ2-5, with 9 bases lining up with TRBD1. The CDR3 totals 15 residues. Trimming at V came to 3 bases and at J to 4 bases, leaving 6 bases not matched to a gene. CDR1 and CDR2 from the germline V gene are MRHNA and SNTAGT. The CDR3 DNA reads as TGTGCCAGCAGTGAGACAGGGGGGGGAAGAGAGACCCAGTACTTC. Amino acids: CASSETGGGRETQYF.

V and J are TRBV7-9 and TRBJ1-2; D not resolved. CDR1 is SEHNR, CDR2 FQNEAQ, per germline (reference sequence). Trimming took off 6 bases at V and 4 bases at J, with 12 bases between the two ends. This CDR3 is 13 amino acids long. Written as DNA, the CDR3 is TGTGCCAGCAGTACCCAGACGGGCTATGGCTACACCTTC. Its translation: CASSTQTGYGYTF.

V gene TRBV5-4 combines with J gene TRBJ2-7; 8 bases line up with TRBD2. V trimming: 3 bases; J trimming: 0 bases; junction bases outside the gene matches: 5. The CDR3 consists of 15 residues. CDR1 is SGHNT, CDR2 YYREEE, per germline (reference sequence). The CDR3 DNA sequence: TGTGCCAGCAGCTGGGGCGGGGGGAGCTCCTACGAGCAGTACTTC. Translated, it gives CASSWGGGSSYEQYF. The whole variable domain, remainder taken from reference TRBV5-4 and TRBJ2-7, is ETGVTQSPTHLIKTRGQQVTLRCSSQSGHNTVSWYQQALGQGPQFIFQYYREEENGRGNFPPRFSGLQFPNYSSELNVNALELDDSALYLCASSWGGGSSYEQYFGPGTRLTVT.

The chain links TRBV5-5 to TRBJ1-5, with TRBD1 identical over 7 bases. V shed 4 bases, J shed 6 bases, and the junction held 13 bases outside the gene matches. Germline V gene sequence: CDR1 SGHKS, CDR2 YYEKEE (reference sequence). This CDR3 is 16 amino acids long. The chain's CDR3 is CASSTGQVRASQPQHF. For the CDR3, the DNA is TGTGCCAGCAGCACCGGACAGGTCCGGGCCAGTCAGCCCCAGCATTTT.

The chain uses TRBV11-3 and TRBJ1-2; a possible D gene is TRBD1 (6 bases). V dropped 5 bases and J dropped 2 bases, with 15 bases sitting between them. CDR1 is SGHNT, CDR2 YENEEA, per germline. The CDR3 covers 15 residues. The DNA for the CDR3 is TGTGCCAGCAGCGAGGACAGCTCCATAAACTATGGCTACACCTTC. Protein sequence: CASSEDSSINYGYTF. The full variable domain, completed using reference TRBV11-3 and TRBJ1-2, is EAGVVQSPRYKIIEKKQPVAFWCNPISGHNTLYWYLQNLGQGPELLIRYENEEAVDDSQLPKDRFSAERLKGVDSTLKIQPAELGDSAVYLCASSEDSSINYGYTFGSGTRLTVV.

The V call is TRBV19, the J call TRBJ2-3; 11 bases are shared with TRBD2. Germline CDR1 LNHDA, CDR2 SQIVND (reference sequence). The CDR3 is 18 residues long. After removal of 1 base from V and 5 bases from J, the junction contained 11 bases not matched to a gene. The CDR3 region has the DNA TGTGCCAGTAGTATAGGGCTTGGTAGCGGGAGGGTCGGAGATACGCAGTATTTT. Translated: CASSIGLGSGRVGDTQYF. The entire variable domain, with the rest obtained from reference TRBV19 and TRBJ2-3, is as follows: DGGITQSPKYLFRKEGQNVTLSCEQNLNHDAMYWYRQDPGQGLRLIYYSQIVNDFQKGDIAEGYSVSREKKESFPLTVTSAQKNPTAFYLCASSIGLGSGRVGDTQYFGPGTRLTVL.

The gene calls are TRBV9 and TRBJ2-1; 11 nucleotides line up with TRBD2. The V and J ends lost 0 bases and 6 bases, in that order; junction bases with no gene match: 2. Germline values: CDR1 SGDLS, CDR2 YYNGEE. CDR3 length: 15 amino acids. The CDR3 region has the DNA TGTGCCAGCAGCGTAGGACTAGCGGGGACCAATGAGCAGTTCTTC. Residues: CASSVGLAGTNEQFF.

The chain combines TRBV19 with TRBJ2-2; D gene ambiguous. Germline CDR1 is LNHDA and CDR2 is SQIVND (reference sequence). This CDR3 comprises 15 residues. Trimming pared 7 bases from V and 7 bases from J, leaving 19 bases between. The CDR3, as DNA: TGTGCCAGTACCTCCTTGCAACGGGTAGGCGGGGAGCTGTTTTTT. Translated, it gives CASTSLQRVGGELFF.

This chain connects TRBV18 to TRBJ2-7, with TRBD2 matching over 7 bases. CDR1 and CDR2 from the germline V gene are KGHSH and LQKENI. The J segment lost 3 bases and the V segment lost 1 base, leaving 6 bases of the junction unmatched. The CDR3 has 15 residues. The CDR3 sequence is CASSPQRGSDYEQYF. CDR3 DNA: TGTGCCAGCTCACCACAGCGGGGATCGGACTACGAGCAGTACTTC.

The chain recombines TRBV7-8 with TRBJ1-5, with 8 positions matching TRBD1. J lost 2 bases, V lost 6 bases, and 6 bases had no gene match. This CDR3 comprises 15 residues. Germline CDR1 SGHVS, CDR2 FQNEAQ. This CDR3 is CASRRGTGRNQPQHF. The DNA for the CDR3 is TGTGCCAGCAGACGCGGGACAGGCCGCAATCAGCCCCAGCATTTT.